This TCR beta chain was identified during a study of T cells in Graves' hyperthyroidism and ophthalmopathy. Study in general: Any treatment followed the collection of peripheral blood at initial diagnosis.

Aged 18 to 65, the patients had hyperthyroidism that was newly diagnosed and had lasted under 2 months. Broader study findings: The majority of expanded thyroid clonotypes above 0.001 also appeared in blood.

RNA transcripts were the template for amplifying TCR beta CDR3 regions. RT-PCR in the first round (using the HTBI primer set) targeted the TCR CDR3. TCRdb re-called the multiplex PCR reads through MiXCR, storing one row per CDR3 protein. The sample consists of just under 750,000 distinct CDR3 sequences, over 35% of them appearing once. This clonotype was recorded at least ten times. Antigen: not known. Germline CDR1 and CDR2: SGDLS and YYNGEE. This CDR3 region has 15 residues. The ends lost 0 bases at V and 2 bases at J; junction bases unmatched: 2. The chain employs TRBV9 and TRBJ2-7; the match to TRBD2 covers 10 bases. This sequence was found in a woman aged 40 to 50 with Graves' hyperthyroidism. The sample was blood. The CDR3 nucleotides are TGTGCCAGCAGCGTAGGTGGGACTAGCGCCTACGAGCAGTACTTC. Encoded protein: CASSVGGTSAYEQYF.